These 27 T cell receptor beta chains share one sample of origin, sequenced in a study of T-cell reconstitution after alpha-beta-depleted transplantation in children. Unique molecular identifiers were built into the TCRbeta library. TCRdb redid the calling of the PCR reads with MiXCR, one entry per CDR3 protein. This table holds 500,000 to 650,000 distinct CDR3 sequences, 13% found once. The source material was PBMCs, mostly from graft donor cells, sampled 360 days after TCRalphabeta/CD19-depleted stem cell transplant. These receptors came from a male patient under 18 who had a stem cell transplant for acute myeloid leukemia, so the T cells may come from the graft donor.

This clonotype was seen a single time. The chain recombines TRBV7-9 with TRBJ2-1; tentative D call: TRBD2 (6 bases). V was cut by 4 bases and J by 6 bases, with 22 bases left in between. Germline assignment: CDR1 SEHNR and CDR2 FQNEAQ (reference sequence). CDR3 size: 17 residues. CDR3 amino acids: CASSSGVDYRFGNEQFF. The CDR3 DNA sequence: TGTGCCAGCAGCTCAGGCGTGGACTACCGGTTCGGCAATGAGCAGTTCTTC. Filled out from reference TRBV7-9 and TRBJ2-1, the complete variable domain reads DTGVSQNPRHKITKRGQNVTFRCDPISEHNRLYWYRQTLGQGPEFLTYFQNEAQLEKSRLLSDRFSAERPKGSFSTLEIQRTEQGDSAMYLCASSSGVDYRFGNEQFFGPGTRLTVL.

Ten or more counts support this clonotype. V is TRBV28 and J is TRBJ1-5; a weak D match, TRBD1 (6 bases). Germline V gene lookup returns CDR1 MDHEN and CDR2 SYDVKM. The V end was cut by 6 bases, the J end by 1 base, with 22 bases between. There are 18 residues in the CDR3. The CDR3 here is CASSLHVPFTGSNQPQHF. CDR3 sequence (DNA): TGTGCCAGCAGCCTACATGTACCTTTTACAGGGAGCAATCAGCCCCAGCATTTT.

V usage is TRBV3-1 and J usage is TRBJ2-4; D gene uncertain. The germline CDR1 and CDR2 sequences are LGHDT and YNNKEL (reference sequence). CDR3 length: 15 residues. Trimming left V 1 base short and J 6 bases short, with 13 bases between. CDR3 in amino acids: CASSQVTRYLNIQYF. The CDR3 DNA reads as TGTGCCAGCAGCCAAGTTACCCGATATTTAAACATTCAGTACTTC.

This clonotype was seen ten or more times. CDR3 DNA: TGCGCCAGCAGCCAAGAGGGTAGCGGGAGGGGAGAGACCCAGTACTTC. Translated: CASSQEGSGRGETQYF. The chain employs TRBV4-3 and TRBJ2-5, with 11 bases lining up with TRBD2. V dropped 0 bases and J dropped 4; count of bases not matched to a gene: 4. This CDR3 is built from 16 residues. CDR1 is LGHNA, CDR2 YSLEER, per germline.

This chain links TRBV28 with TRBJ2-1; TRBD1 matches 12 bases. Looked up from germline, CDR1 is MDHEN and CDR2 is SYDVKM. The J segment lost 7 bases and the V segment lost 6 bases, leaving 4 bases of the junction unmatched. The CDR3 runs to 14 residues. The CDR3 spells CASRGQGARNEQFF. The CDR3 DNA sequence: TGTGCCAGCAGGGGACAGGGGGCGCGAAATGAGCAGTTCTTC.

CDR3 sequence: CASSLPRQGGKDQPQHF. CDR3 bases: TGTGCCAGCAGCTTACCCCGACAGGGAGGGAAGGATCAGCCCCAGCATTTT. The J gene is TRBJ1-5, the V gene TRBV7-9; 7 nucleotides align to TRBD1. Per the germline V gene, CDR1 is SEHNR and CDR2 is FQNEAQ (reference sequence). CDR3 length: 17 residues. V shed 2 bases and J 5 bases; nucleotides not matched to a gene: 12.

The chain couples TRBV9 to TRBJ2-1; perhaps D is TRBD1 or TRBD2 (5 bases each). Trimming left V 0 bases short and J 9 bases short, with 10 bases between. This CDR3 has 13 amino acids. Germline CDR1 is SGDLS and CDR2 is YYNGEE. CDR3 nucleotides: TGTGCCAGCAGCGTAGGAGGGGTGGGTGAGCAGTTCTTC. Protein: CASSVGGVGEQFF.

Only a few counts were recorded for this clonotype. The CDR3 loop reads CASSPRPERTEAFF. CDR3 nucleotide sequence: TGTGCCAGCAGCCCCCGCCCAGAGCGCACTGAAGCTTTCTTT. The chain couples TRBV5-5 to TRBJ1-1; D is unresolved. Germline loops: CDR1 SGHKS, CDR2 YYEKEE (reference sequence). V lost 4 bases and J 4 bases, leaving 14 bases between the germline ends. The length of the CDR3 is 14 residues.

This clonotype was observed at least ten times. The chain has TRBV5-1 and TRBJ2-7, with D possibly called TRBD1 or TRBD2 (5 bases each). This CDR3 is built from 15 residues. CDR1 SGHRS and CDR2 YFSETQ come from the germline V gene. The germline V and J ends were trimmed by 0 bases and 1 base, with 11 bases remaining between them. The CDR3 nucleotides are TGCGCCAGCAGCTTGGCCTGGGACGCTTCCTACGAGCAGTACTTC. Amino acids: CASSLAWDASYEQYF.

The gene calls are TRBV5-1 and TRBJ2-6; 8 nucleotides align to TRBD1. The length of the CDR3 is 19 residues. Germline CDR1 reads SGHRS; CDR2 reads YFSETQ. V trimming: 0 bases; J trimming: 4 bases; junction bases outside the gene matches: 12. The CDR3 region is CASSLGRTGLFVGANVLTF. CDR3 DNA sequence: TGCGCCAGCAGCTTGGGGCGGACAGGGCTCTTCGTGGGGGCCAACGTCCTGACTTTC.

This clonotype was seen repeatedly, ten times or more. Here the CDR3 reads CASSLTVLDTEAFF. In DNA form, the CDR3 reads TGTGCCAGCAGCTTAACGGTCTTGGACACTGAAGCTTTCTTT. The chain couples TRBV5-5 to TRBJ1-1; no reliable D call. The V end was cut by 2 bases, the J end by 3 bases, with 11 bases between. The germline CDR1 and CDR2 sequences are SGHKS and YYEKEE (reference sequence). The CDR3 has 14 residues.

About this clonotype: A much larger clone differs from this one at a single base, so this may be a read error. The V gene is TRBV28, the J gene TRBJ2-1; a possible D gene is TRBD2 (5 bases). The CDR3 is made up of 14 amino acids. The germline V gene has CDR1 MDHEN and CDR2 SYDVKM. Here the CDR3 DNA reads TGTGCCATCAGTCTAGCAGTTGATCCCAATGAGCAGTTCTTC. This codes for CAISLAVDPNEQFF.

The genes are TRBV6-2 or TRBV6-3 and TRBJ1-5; D gene uncertain. The CDR3 has 17 amino acids. V lost 7 bases and J lost 2, with 21 bases in between. Germline CDR1 is MNHEY and CDR2 is SVGEGT. CDR3: CASNHLPDSYGNQPQHF. The CDR3 nucleotides read TGTGCCAGCAACCACCTCCCCGACTCATATGGCAATCAGCCCCAGCATTTT.

This clonotype was observed a few times. The chain links TRBV15 to TRBJ1-3; D is undetermined. This CDR3 comprises 17 residues. V gave up 1 base and J gave up 0 bases, with 13 bases separating them. CDR1 is LNHNV, CDR2 YYDKDF, per germline (reference sequence). The CDR3 DNA reads as TGTGCCACCAGCAGAGGAAGGGCACTGATCTCTGGAAACACCATATATTTT. Translation: CATSRGRALISGNTIYF.

Many counts were recorded for this clonotype. CDR3 region: CASSLGGGPYEQYF. The DNA for the CDR3 is TGTGCCAGCAGTTTAGGAGGGGGCCCCTACGAGCAGTACTTC. This sequence joins TRBV27 and TRBJ2-7; a weak D match, TRBD1 (7 bases). The germline CDR1 and CDR2 sequences are MNHEY and SMNVEV (reference sequence). Trimming stripped 2 bases from V and 2 bases from J, with 10 bases between. CDR3 length equals 14 residues.

This clonotype was seen many times. The chain uses TRBV20-1 and TRBJ2-5; D remains unclear. The germline V gene has CDR1 DFQATT and CDR2 SNEGSKA (reference sequence). This CDR3 has 14 residues. V lost 3 bases to trimming and J lost 4 bases, with 15 bases between them. In nucleotides, the CDR3 is TGCAGTGCTAGCCCCGGTTTGACGGGAGAGACCCAGTACTTC. Amino acids: CSASPGLTGETQYF.

The rearrangement links TRBV6-1 to TRBJ1-6, with D unclear. The CDR3 sequence is 15 residues long. Germline V lookup: CDR1 MNHNS, CDR2 SASEGT. V lost 5 bases to trimming and J lost 5 bases, with 13 bases between them. CDR3 DNA sequence: TGTGCCAGCAGTACCGGACGGCTCCATAATTCACCCCTCCACTTT. Residues: CASSTGRLHNSPLHF.

The chain uses TRBV21-1 and TRBJ2-6; the table names TRBD1, a call not compared with the DNA. TRBV21-1 is annotated as a pseudogene. The CDR3 has 19 residues. The CDR3 here is CASSKDPDRQLAGANVLTF. For the CDR3, the DNA is TGTGCCAGCAGCAAAGACCCGGACAGGCAACTCGCTGGGGCCAACGTCCTGACTTTC.

This clonotype was seen a few times. This chain joins TRBV29-1 and TRBJ1-5; 10 positions match TRBD1. Germline V gene data show CDR1 as SQVTM and CDR2 as ANQGSEA. This CDR3 has 14 residues. J was trimmed by 2 bases and V by 6 bases; bases with no gene match: 4. CDR3 sequence (DNA): TGCAGCGTGGCTGGGACAGGGGGCAATCAGCCCCAGCATTTT. It encodes CSVAGTGGNQPQHF.

The chain carries TRBV5-1 and TRBJ2-7; 8 nucleotides line up with TRBD2. CDR1 is SGHRS, CDR2 YFSETQ, per germline. The CDR3 loop spans 15 amino acids. V shed 2 bases, J shed 0 bases, and the junction held 4 bases outside the gene matches. CDR3 sequence: CASSFSAGASYEQYF. The DNA of the CDR3 is TGCGCCAGCAGCTTCTCAGCGGGAGCCTCCTACGAGCAGTACTTC.

This clonotype was found many times. This sequence joins TRBV20-1 and TRBJ2-7, with 8 bases identical to TRBD2. V shed 5 bases, J shed 2 bases, and the junction held 2 bases outside the gene matches. The V gene's germline CDR1 is DFQATT and CDR2 SNEGSKA (reference sequence). The CDR3 has 12 amino acids. The CDR3 DNA reads as TGCAGTGCTCAAGCGGGAGCCTACGAGCAGTACTTC. It yields the protein CSAQAGAYEQYF.

A few counts support this clonotype. V is TRBV12-3 or TRBV12-4 and J is TRBJ2-1, with 14 bases fitting TRBD2. The CDR3 totals 17 residues. J lost 7 bases, V lost 6 bases, and 11 bases had no gene match. CDR3 amino acids: CASSSRRLAGGPNEQFF. In nucleotides, the CDR3 is TGTGCCAGCAGCTCTAGACGACTAGCGGGAGGGCCGAATGAGCAGTTCTTC.

Many counts were recorded for this clonotype. The rearrangement joins TRBV15 to TRBJ1-3; D is undetermined. V was cut by 3 bases and J by 3 bases, with 21 bases left in between. Germline V gene lookup returns CDR1 LNHNV and CDR2 YYDKDF (reference sequence). CDR3 length: 18 amino acids. The CDR3 sequence: CATSSETIGLRGGNTIYF. CDR3 in DNA: TGTGCCACCAGCAGCGAAACTATTGGACTTCGGGGTGGAAACACCATATATTTT.

The V and J genes are TRBV7-2 and TRBJ2-7; the match to TRBD2 covers 8 bases. Germline V gives CDR1 SGHTA, CDR2 FQGNSA. V shed 5 bases and J 4 bases; nucleotides not matched to a gene: 10. The CDR3 loop spans 15 amino acids. For the CDR3, the DNA is TGTGCCAGCAGCCTGAATAGCGGGGCTCCTTACGAGCAGTACGTC. The encoded protein is CASSLNSGAPYEQYV.

This clonotype was counted a few times. The chain links TRBV7-9 to TRBJ2-3, with D possibly TRBD2 on 6 matching bases. Germline V lookup: CDR1 SEHNR, CDR2 FQNEAQ (reference sequence). V lost 3 bases and J lost 4, with 8 bases in between. CDR3 length equals 13 residues. The CDR3 sequence is CASSFWGADTQYF. As DNA, the CDR3 is TGTGCCAGCAGCTTTTGGGGGGCAGATACGCAGTATTTT.

The chain is built from TRBV10-3 and TRBJ1-1; D is possibly TRBD1 (5 bases). This CDR3 comprises 14 residues. The V end lost 4 bases, the J end lost 3 bases, and 12 bases lay between the germline ends. Germline lookup yields CDR1 ENHRY and CDR2 SYGVKD. For the CDR3, the DNA is TGTGCCATCAGTGGAGGGGCGAGGGACACTGAAGCTTTCTTT. Its translation is CAISGGARDTEAFF.

The rearrangement uses TRBV2 and TRBJ1-1, with a tentative D call TRBD1 (5 bases). Trimming pared 7 bases from V and 0 bases from J, leaving 18 bases between. Germline CDR1 reads SNHLY; CDR2 reads FYNNEI. The CDR3 spans 16 residues. CDR3 region: CASTRLAGLLNTEAFF. The DNA for the CDR3 is TGTGCCAGCACTAGATTGGCGGGACTCTTGAACACTGAAGCTTTCTTT.